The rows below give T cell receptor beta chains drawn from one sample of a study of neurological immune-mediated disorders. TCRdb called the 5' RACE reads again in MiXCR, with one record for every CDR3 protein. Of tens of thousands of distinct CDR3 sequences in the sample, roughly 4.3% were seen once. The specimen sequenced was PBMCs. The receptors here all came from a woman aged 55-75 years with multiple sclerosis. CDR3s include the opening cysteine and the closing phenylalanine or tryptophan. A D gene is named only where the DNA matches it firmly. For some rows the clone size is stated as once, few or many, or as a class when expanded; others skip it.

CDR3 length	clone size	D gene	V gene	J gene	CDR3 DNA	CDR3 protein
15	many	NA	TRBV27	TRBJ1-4	TGTGCCAGCGGAACACAGGGTGGGCCGAGGGAAAAACTGTTTTTT	CASGTQGGPREKLFF
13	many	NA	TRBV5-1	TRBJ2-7	TGCGCCAGCAGCCGAACAGGGTACGACGAGCAGTACTTC	CASSRTGYDEQYF
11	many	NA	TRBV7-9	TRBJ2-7	TGTGCCAGCAGCTTCGGCCCAGGGCAGTACTTC	CASSFGPGQYF
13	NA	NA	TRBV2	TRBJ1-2	TGTGCCAGCAGTGTAATGAACAGCTATGGCTACACCTTC	CASSVMNSYGYTF
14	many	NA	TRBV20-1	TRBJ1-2	TGCAGTGCTCCACCCCTAACAGGGCCAAAAGGCTACACCTTC	CSAPPLTGPKGYTF
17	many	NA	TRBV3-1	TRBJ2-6	TGTGCCAGCCGCCAGGTCCAGGGGTCCTCTGGGGCCAACGTCCTGACTTTC	CASRQVQGSSGANVLTF
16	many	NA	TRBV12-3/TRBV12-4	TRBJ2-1	TGTGCCAGCAGCCCCCCCCGGGACTCCCGACCCAATGAGCAGTTCTTC	CASSPPRDSRPNEQFF
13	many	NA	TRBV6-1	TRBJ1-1	TGTGCCAGCAGCCAGGAGGGGTACACTGAAGCTTTCTTT	CASSQEGYTEAFF
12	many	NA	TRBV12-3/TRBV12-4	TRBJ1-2	TGTGCCAGCAGTTTACTTGGGGCGGAATACACCTTC	CASSLLGAEYTF
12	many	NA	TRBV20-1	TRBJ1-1	TGCAGTGCTAGCGTCAAGAACACTGAAGCTTTCTTT	CSASVKNTEAFF
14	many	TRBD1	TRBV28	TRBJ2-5	TGTGCCAGCAACTTGGACAGGGTTGTTGAGACCCAGTACTTC	CASNLDRVVETQYF
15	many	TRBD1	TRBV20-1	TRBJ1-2	TGCAGTGCTACCCATGGGGAGGGGGCAGGGAATGGCTACACCTTC	CSATHGEGAGNGYTF
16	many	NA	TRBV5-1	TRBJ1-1	TGCGCCAGCAGCTTGGAGGGGGGCGCGATGAACACTGAAGCTTTCTTT	CASSLEGGAMNTEAFF
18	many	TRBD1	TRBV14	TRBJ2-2	TGTGCCAGCAGCCTTTCATTTGGACAGGGGCCAAACACCGGGGAGCTGTTTTTT	CASSLSFGQGPNTGELFF
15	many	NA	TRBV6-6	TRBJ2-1	TGTGCCAGCAGTTACTCGAGGGGTACCTACAATGAGCAGTTCTTC	CASSYSRGTYNEQFF
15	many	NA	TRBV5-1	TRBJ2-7	TGCGCCAGCAGCTTGGCCGGGAGCCTGAACTACGAGCAGTACTTC	CASSLAGSLNYEQYF
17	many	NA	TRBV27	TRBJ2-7	TGTGCCAGCAGTTTATTCGCCGTTGTAGGTTTGTCGTACGAGCAGTACTTC	CASSLFAVVGLSYEQYF
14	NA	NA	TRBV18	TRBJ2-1	TGTGCCAGCTCACCAGAGGGGCTCGTCAATGAGCAGTTCTTC	CASSPEGLVNEQFF
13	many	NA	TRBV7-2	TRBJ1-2	TGTGCCAGCAGCTTTTACAGACTCGATGGCTACACCTTC	CASSFYRLDGYTF
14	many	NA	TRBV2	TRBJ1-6	TGTGCCAGCAGTGAGTGGGGTGTTTACTCACCCCTCCACTTT	CASSEWGVYSPLHF
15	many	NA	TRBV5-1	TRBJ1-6	TGCGCCAGCAGCTTGGATGGCAGGGAAACTTCACCCCTCCACTTT	CASSLDGRETSPLHF
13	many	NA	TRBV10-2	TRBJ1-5	TGCGCCAGCCAAGACAGATACAATCAGCCCCAGCATTTT	CASQDRYNQPQHF
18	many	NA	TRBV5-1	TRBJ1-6	TGCGCCAGCAGCTTGCATTCTAACCGGGACACCCGAGATTCACCCCTCCACTTT	CASSLHSNRDTRDSPLHF
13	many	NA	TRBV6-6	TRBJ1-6	TGTGCCAGCAGTTCGGGCCTAGTTTCACCCCTCCACTTT	CASSSGLVSPLHF
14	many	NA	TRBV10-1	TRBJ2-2	TGCGCCAGCAGTGAGTCGCCGCGTATCGGGGAGCTGTTTTTT	CASSESPRIGELFF
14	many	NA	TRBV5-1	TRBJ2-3	TGCGCCAGCAGCTTGGGCACAGGGATGGATACGCAGTATTTT	CASSLGTGMDTQYF
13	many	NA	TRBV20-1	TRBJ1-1	TGCAGTGCTCCTTCCCGGGCGAACACTGAAGCTTTCTTT	CSAPSRANTEAFF
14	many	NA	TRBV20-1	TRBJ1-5	TGCAGTGCTAGTTCGGGATTTCCCACTCAGCCCCAGCATTTT	CSASSGFPTQPQHF
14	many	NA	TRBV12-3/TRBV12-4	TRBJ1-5	TGTGCCAGCAGTTCTCTCCGGGGCAATCAGCCCCAGCATTTT	CASSSLRGNQPQHF
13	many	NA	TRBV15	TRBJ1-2	TGTGCCACCAGCACAGACCCGGCAAGGGGCTACACCTTC	CATSTDPARGYTF
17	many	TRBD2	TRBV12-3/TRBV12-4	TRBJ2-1	TGTGCCAGCAGTTTTTCGTTGGGCGGGGGGAAACACAATGAGCAGTTCTTC	CASSFSLGGGKHNEQFF
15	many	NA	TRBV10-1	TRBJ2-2	TGCGCCAGCAGTGAGTCCCTAGGGGCGGCCGGGGAGCTGTTTTTT	CASSESLGAAGELFF
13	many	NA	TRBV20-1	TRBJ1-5	TGCAGTGCTAAGACAGAGAGCAATCAGCCCCAGCATTTT	CSAKTESNQPQHF
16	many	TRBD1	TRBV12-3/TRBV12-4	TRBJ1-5	TGTGCCAGCAGTTCGGGACAGGGGGCGCGTGGTCAGCCCCAGCATTTT	CASSSGQGARGQPQHF
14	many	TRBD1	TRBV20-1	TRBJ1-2	TGCAGTGCTAGAGATGACAGGGGGCGGGGTGGCTACACCTTC	CSARDDRGRGGYTF
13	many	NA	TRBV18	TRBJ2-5	TGTGCCAGCTCACCAATAGAGCAAGAGACCCAGTACTTC	CASSPIEQETQYF
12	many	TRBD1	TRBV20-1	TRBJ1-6	TGCAGTCCCGACAGGGGAAGTTCACCCCTCCACTTT	CSPDRGSSPLHF
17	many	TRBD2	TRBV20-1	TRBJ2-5	TGCAGTGCTAGAGACTACATACGGGGGGACCTCCAAGAGACCCAGTACTTC	CSARDYIRGDLQETQYF
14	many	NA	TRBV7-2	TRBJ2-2	TGTGCCAGCAGCTTATCCTTGGGGACCGGGGAGCTGTTTTTT	CASSLSLGTGELFF
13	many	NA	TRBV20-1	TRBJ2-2	TGCAGTGCCGACCGAGTGAACACCGGGGAGCTGTTTTTT	CSADRVNTGELFF
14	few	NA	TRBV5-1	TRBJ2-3	TGCGCCAGCCGATATTCCTCTAGCACAGATACGCAGTATTTT	CASRYSSSTDTQYF
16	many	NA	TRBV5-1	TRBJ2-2	TGCGCCAGCAGCTTGGTTGCCGGGGAAGGGACCGGGGAGCTGTTTTTT	CASSLVAGEGTGELFF
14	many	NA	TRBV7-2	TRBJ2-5	TGTGCCAGCAGCTTAGGACAGGCTCAAGAGACCCAGTACTTC	CASSLGQAQETQYF
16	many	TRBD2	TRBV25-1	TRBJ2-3	TGTGCCAGCAGTGAATGGAAGCGCGGGGGGGCTTATACGCAGTATTTT	CASSEWKRGGAYTQYF
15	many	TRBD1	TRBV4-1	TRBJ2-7	TGCGCCAGCAGCCGCGCCGGGACAGGAAACAACGAGCAGTACTTC	CASSRAGTGNNEQYF
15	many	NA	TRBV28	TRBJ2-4	TGTGCCAGCAGTTCCTCCACCACACTAGGGGGCATTCAGTACTTC	CASSSSTTLGGIQYF
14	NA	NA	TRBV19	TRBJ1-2	TGTGCCAGTAGTAGTGCGGCTACTAACTATGGCTACACCTTC	CASSSAATNYGYTF
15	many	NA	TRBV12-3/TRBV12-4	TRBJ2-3	TGTGCCAGCGAAGCGGGACAAACCACGGCAGATACGCAGTATTTT	CASEAGQTTADTQYF
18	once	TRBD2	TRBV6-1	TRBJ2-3	TGTGCCAGCAGTGAAGCGGTAGCGGGGGGGCCTTTTACAGATACGCAGTATTTT	CASSEAVAGGPFTDTQYF
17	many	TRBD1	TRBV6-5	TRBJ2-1	TGTGCCAGCAGTTACTCGATCCAGGGGGCTTCCTACAATGAGCAGTTCTTC	CASSYSIQGASYNEQFF
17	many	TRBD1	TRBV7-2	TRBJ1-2	TGTGCCAGCAGCTTCCCCGACAGGGGGGAGGTTGACTATGGCTACACCTTC	CASSFPDRGEVDYGYTF
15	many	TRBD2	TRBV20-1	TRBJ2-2	TGCAGTGCTAGACCTGCTAGCGGCCCCACCGGGGAGCTGTTTTTT	CSARPASGPTGELFF
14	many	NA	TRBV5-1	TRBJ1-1	TGCGCCAGCAGCTTGGTCAGCGGGAACACTGAAGCTTTCTTT	CASSLVSGNTEAFF
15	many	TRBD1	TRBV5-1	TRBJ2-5	TGCGCCAGCAGCTTGCTACAGGGGATAAGAGAGACCCAGTACTTC	CASSLLQGIRETQYF
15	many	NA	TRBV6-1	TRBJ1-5	TGTGCCAGCAGTAAAGAAGGTTGGAGCAATCAGCCCCAGCATTTT	CASSKEGWSNQPQHF
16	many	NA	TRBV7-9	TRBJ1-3	TGTGCCAGCAGCCCCACGGCACTGCACTCTGGAAACACCATATATTTT	CASSPTALHSGNTIYF
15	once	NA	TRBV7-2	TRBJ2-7	TGTGCCAGCAGCTTAGGGGGTTCGGGCCCCTACGAGCAGTACTTC	CASSLGGSGPYEQYF
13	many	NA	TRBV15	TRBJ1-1	TGTGCCACCAGCGTCTTGGGGATCACTGAAGCTTTCTTT	CATSVLGITEAFF
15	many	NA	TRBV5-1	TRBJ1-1	TGCGCCAGCAGCTTGGGGCAAGAGGGGTGGACTGAAGCTTTCTTT	CASSLGQEGWTEAFF
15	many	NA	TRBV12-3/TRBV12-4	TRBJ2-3	TGTGCCAGCAGTTTACCCGCCCGCCTTACAGATACGCAGTATTTT	CASSLPARLTDTQYF